This TCR beta chain comes out of a study of blood T cell repertoires in COVID-19. Study at large: Whether acute or convalescent, the COVID-19 samples came from the United States, Italy and Spain.

Authors' methods: Researchers report that nucleated cell counts were estimated from reference gene primer amplification. Libraries were prepared by immunoSEQ multiplex PCR; TCRdb keeps only in-frame clonotypes and omits some of them. V and J calls and clone size are as listed in that table; D and trimming were resolved from the DNA. In the table there are under 200,000 clones, about 85% of which are singletons. Enrolment of Seattle patients took place during active infection, and they were followed longitudinally. The CDR3 totals 17 residues. Per the germline V gene, CDR1 is SGHRS and CDR2 is YFSETQ. Trimming removed 2 bases from V and 3 bases from J; junction bases left unmatched: 10.

This chain links TRBV5-1 with TRBJ1-3; 8 nucleotides agree with TRBD1. Input material: peripheral blood. This receptor was identified in a woman in her 70s with COVID-19, enrolled during active disease. For the CDR3, the DNA is TGCGCCAGCAGCTTAAGGGCCGGACAGGGCGTTGGAAACACCATATATTTT. Translated: CASSLRAGQGVGNTIYF.